The next 18 T cell receptor beta chains were all read from a single sample in a study of regulatory T cells in long-lasting Graves disease. Time point defined: newly diagnosed GD, antithyroid drugs for less than 3 months. From PBMCs, RNA was extracted and then used to make the TCR library. According to the study, TCR beta libraries were built with iRepertoire HTBI primers and CDR3-region Arm-PCR. TCRdb used MiXCR to reprocess the multiplex PCR reads, holding one entry per CDR3 protein. The top ten clones hold roughly 10% of a sample with roughly 500,000 distinct CDR3 sequences, about 13% of them seen once. The sample was also reused in another study, on T cells in Graves' hyperthyroidism and ophthalmopathy.

The sequenced sample was peripheral blood mononuclear cells (PBMCs), obtained at new diagnosis, from a patient treated with antithyroid drugs. These receptors were taken from a man aged 25-45 years with Graves disease.

This clonotype was counted at least ten times. V usage is TRBV2 and J usage is TRBJ1-5, with D possibly matching TRBD1 (6 bases). The CDR3 runs 10 residues. V dropped 9 bases and J dropped 14 bases, with 14 bases sitting between them. Germline V CDR1 and CDR2: SNHLY, FYNNEI. The CDR3 coding sequence is TGTGCCAGGGCTCAGGGGCTTGAGCATTTT. This translates into CARAQGLEHF. Using reference TRBV2 and TRBJ1-5 for the parts outside the CDR3, the full variable domain is EPEVTQTPSHQVTQMGQEVILRCVPISNHLYFYWYRQILGQKVEFLVSFYNNEISEKSEIFDDQFSVERPDGSNFTLKIRSTKLEDSAMYFCARAQGLEHFGDGTRLSIL.

This clonotype was counted many times. The chain couples TRBV7-9 to TRBJ2-1; D is undetermined. CDR3 length: 12 residues. Looked up from germline, CDR1 is SEHNR and CDR2 is FQNEAQ (reference sequence). V lost 6 bases and J 8 bases, leaving 11 bases between the germline ends. Here the CDR3 DNA reads TGTGCCAGCAGGGAAGGGAACTATGAGCAGTTCTTC. This gives the protein CASREGNYEQFF.

As concerns this clonotype: A clone one base away is much larger, so this may be a read error. CDR3 sequence reads: CASSPPGTSGTNEQFF. The DNA of the CDR3 is TGTGCCAGCAGCCCCCCCGGGACTAGCGGGACCAATGAGCAGTTCTTC. V is TRBV11-2 and J is TRBJ2-1; 13 bases map to TRBD2. CDR1 is SGHAT and CDR2 is FQNNGV in the germline V gene. The CDR3 is 16 amino acids. V lost 5 bases and J lost 6; bases outside the gene matches: 7.

This clonotype was seen a few times. The CDR3 DNA reads as TGTGCCTGGAATCGGGGTTCGTGGGGGACCCAGTACTTC. It yields the protein CAWNRGSWGTQYF. The V and J genes are TRBV30 and TRBJ2-5, with D possibly being TRBD2 (5 bases). V was shortened by 4 bases and J by 7 bases, with 16 bases between the two germline ends. Germline CDR1 reads GTSNPN; CDR2 reads SVGIG (reference sequence). This CDR3 has 13 residues.

Only a few counts were recorded for this clonotype. Germline and junction disagree at one end, which may indicate a read error. The rearrangement links TRBV6-2 or TRBV6-3 to TRBJ2-1; the D gene could be TRBD1 or TRBD2 (7 bases each). The CDR3 has 14 amino acids. In germline, CDR1 is MNHEY, CDR2 SVGEGT. The CDR3, as DNA: TGTACCAGCACCCTAGGGGGCGGGGGCAATGAGCAGTTCTTC. It is translated as CTSTLGGGGNEQFF.

This clonotype was seen a handful of times. The chain employs TRBV6-1 and TRBJ2-3; 8 bases are shared with TRBD2. With 6 bases clipped from V and 4 bases from J, the junction kept 3 bases outside the gene matches. Germline V gene data show CDR1 as MNHNS and CDR2 as SASEGT. The CDR3 runs to 13 residues. CDR3 nucleotides: TGTGCCAGCAGGGGAGCGGGGGCAGATACGCAGTATTTT. Amino acids: CASRGAGADTQYF.

The CDR3 bases are TGTGCCAGCAGCGCAACTAGCGGGAGCCCAGATACGCAGTATTTT. Its translation: CASSATSGSPDTQYF. The genes are TRBV9 and TRBJ2-3; 11 bases agree with TRBD2. Germline-derived CDR1 and CDR2 are SGDLS and YYNGEE. V trimming: 3 bases; J trimming: 4 bases; junction bases outside the gene matches: 4. The CDR3 runs to 15 residues.

This clonotype was counted a few times. J is TRBJ1-1 and V is TRBV12-3 or TRBV12-4, with 9 nucleotides matching TRBD1. The J segment lost 5 bases and the V segment lost 6 bases, leaving 7 bases of the junction unmatched. The CDR3 spans 14 residues. The CDR3 nucleotides read TGTGCCAGCAGACTGACAGGGGGAAGGACTGAAGCTTTCTTT. This codes for CASRLTGGRTEAFF.

The V call is TRBV6-1, the J call TRBJ2-7; TRBD1 might be the D (6 bases). The CDR3 loop spans 14 amino acids. Germline CDR1 reads MNHNS; CDR2 reads SASEGT. V dropped 1 base and J dropped 3 bases, with 10 bases sitting between them. The CDR3 is CASSEGRGDYEQYF. In DNA form, the CDR3 reads TGTGCCAGCAGTGAAGGCAGGGGAGACTACGAGCAGTACTTC.

Ten or more counts support this clonotype. V and J are TRBV20-1 and TRBJ2-1; the D gene is possibly TRBD2 (6 bases). Germline V gene sequence: CDR1 DFQATT, CDR2 SNEGSKA (reference sequence). CDR3 length: 15 amino acids. V lost 5 bases and J lost 2, with 16 bases in between. CDR3 loop: CSAFRDFSTYNEQFF. The DNA for the CDR3 is TGCAGTGCTTTCCGGGACTTCTCGACCTACAATGAGCAGTTCTTC.

The chain carries TRBV5-1 and TRBJ2-5, with D perhaps TRBD1 (5 bases). V lost 4 bases and J 5 bases, leaving 12 bases between the germline ends. Per germline, CDR1 SGHRS and CDR2 YFSETQ. This CDR3 comprises 13 residues. CDR3 loop: CASSDSFGETQYF. Written as DNA, the CDR3 is TGCGCCAGCAGCGACAGTTTCGGGGAGACCCAGTACTTC. Drawing the rest from reference TRBV5-1 and TRBJ2-5, the complete variable domain is KAGVTQTPRYLIKTRGQQVTLSCSPISGHRSVSWYQQTPGQGLQFLFEYFSETQRNKGNFPGRFSGRQFSNSRSEMNVSTLELGDSALYLCASSDSFGETQYFGPGTRLLVL.

This clonotype was seen only a few times. The rearrangement links TRBV6-2 or TRBV6-3 to TRBJ2-3; D not certain. V lost 4 bases and J lost 7, with 6 bases in between. The CDR3 extends over 11 amino acids. CDR1 and CDR2 from the germline V gene are MNHEY and SVGEGT. CDR3 DNA: TGTGCCAGCAGTTCCCCGAATACGCAGTATTTT. Translation gives CASSSPNTQYF.

V gene TRBV5-4 combines with J gene TRBJ2-2; TRBD2 matches at 7 bases. J gave up 5 bases and V 7 bases, and 5 bases lay outside the gene matches. Germline V gene lookup returns CDR1 SGHNT and CDR2 YYREEE (reference sequence). The CDR3 sequence is 13 residues long. CDR3 protein: CASLSRETGELFF. The CDR3 DNA sequence: TGTGCCAGCCTTTCGCGGGAGACCGGGGAGCTGTTTTTT.

V usage is TRBV7-6 and J usage is TRBJ2-7; the D is unclear. This CDR3 has 12 amino acids. The V end was cut by 5 bases, the J end by 6 bases, with 11 bases between. The V gene's germline CDR1 is SGHVS and CDR2 FNYEAQ. CDR3: CASSADISEQYF. The CDR3 bases are TGTGCCAGCAGCGCAGACATAAGCGAGCAGTACTTC.

This chain connects TRBV5-1 to TRBJ2-5; a weak D match, TRBD2 (6 bases). This CDR3 comprises 15 residues. Trimming pared 2 bases from V and 5 bases from J, leaving 16 bases between. Germline CDR1 reads SGHRS; CDR2 reads YFSETQ. For the CDR3, the DNA is TGCGCCAGCAGCTTTACGGGAGTGGAGGGGGAGACCCAGTACTTC. Protein: CASSFTGVEGETQYF.

This clonotype was counted ten times or more. V and J are TRBV5-1 and TRBJ1-6; a weak D match, TRBD1 (5 bases). The CDR3 consists of 14 residues. V was cut by 5 bases and J by 7 bases, with 13 bases left in between. CDR1 and CDR2 from the germline V gene are SGHRS and YFSETQ. The chain's CDR3 is CASREGLGNSPLHF. CDR3 nucleotide sequence: TGCGCCAGCAGGGAGGGACTGGGAAATTCACCCCTCCACTTT. Full variable domain (remainder filled in from reference TRBV5-1 and TRBJ1-6): KAGVTQTPRYLIKTRGQQVTLSCSPISGHRSVSWYQQTPGQGLQFLFEYFSETQRNKGNFPGRFSGRQFSNSRSEMNVSTLELGDSALYLCASREGLGNSPLHFGNGTRLTVT.

The sample holds a few counts of this clonotype. At one boundary the junction diverges from the germline segment, which might be a read error. The chain combines TRBV6-1 with TRBJ2-7, with TRBD2 matching 10 bases. CDR1 is MNHNS and CDR2 is SASEGT in the germline V gene. This CDR3 comprises 14 residues. As DNA, the CDR3 is TGTGCCAGTAAGGGGGGACTAGCGAGCTACGGGCAGTACTTC. Protein: CASKGGLASYGQYF.

This clonotype has a count of ten or more. The chain is built from TRBV6-1 and TRBJ2-5; D gene uncertain. The germline V gene encodes CDR1 MNHNS and CDR2 SASEGT. The CDR3 sequence is 16 residues long. The V gene lost 0 bases and the J gene lost 0 bases, with 11 bases spanning the gap. The CDR3: CASSEAVHLYQETQYF. CDR3 sequence (DNA): TGTGCCAGCAGTGAAGCTGTCCACCTATACCAAGAGACCCAGTACTTC.